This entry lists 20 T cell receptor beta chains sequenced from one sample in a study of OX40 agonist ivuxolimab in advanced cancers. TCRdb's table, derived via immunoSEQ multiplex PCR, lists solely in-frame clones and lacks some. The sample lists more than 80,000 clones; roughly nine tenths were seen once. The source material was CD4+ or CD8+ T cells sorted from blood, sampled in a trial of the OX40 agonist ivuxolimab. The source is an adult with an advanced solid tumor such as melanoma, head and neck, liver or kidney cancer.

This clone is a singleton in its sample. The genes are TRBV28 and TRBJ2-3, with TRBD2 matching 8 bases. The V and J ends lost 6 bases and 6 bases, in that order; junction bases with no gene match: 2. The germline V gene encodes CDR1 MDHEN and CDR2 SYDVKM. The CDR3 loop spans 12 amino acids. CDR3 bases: TGTGCCAGCAGGGCTAGCGGGGATACGCAGTATTTT. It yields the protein CASRASGDTQYF.

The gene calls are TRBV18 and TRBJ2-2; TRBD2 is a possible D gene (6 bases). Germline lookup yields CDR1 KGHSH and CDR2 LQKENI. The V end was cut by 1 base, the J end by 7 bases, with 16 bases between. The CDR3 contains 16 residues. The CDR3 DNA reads TGTGCCAGCTCACCACAACCGGGAGCGCGGGGCGGGGAGCTGTTTTTT. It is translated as CASSPQPGARGGELFF.

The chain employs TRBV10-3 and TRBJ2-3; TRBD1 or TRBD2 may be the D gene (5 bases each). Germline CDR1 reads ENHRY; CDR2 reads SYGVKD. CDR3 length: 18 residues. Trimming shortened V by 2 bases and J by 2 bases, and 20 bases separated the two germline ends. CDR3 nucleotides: TGTGCCATCAGTGAGCCCGGGACGCCCAACTCCCTCACAGATACGCAGTATTTT. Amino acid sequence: CAISEPGTPNSLTDTQYF.

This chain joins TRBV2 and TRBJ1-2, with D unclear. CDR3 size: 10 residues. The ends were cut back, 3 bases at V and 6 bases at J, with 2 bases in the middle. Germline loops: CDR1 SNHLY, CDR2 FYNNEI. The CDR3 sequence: CASSEDGYTF. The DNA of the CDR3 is TGTGCCAGCAGTGAGGATGGCTACACCTTC. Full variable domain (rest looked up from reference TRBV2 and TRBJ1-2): EPEVTQTPSHQVTQMGQEVILRCVPISNHLYFYWYRQILGQKVEFLVSFYNNEISEKSEIFDDQFSVERPDGSNFTLKIRSTKLEDSAMYFCASSEDGYTFGSGTRLTVV.

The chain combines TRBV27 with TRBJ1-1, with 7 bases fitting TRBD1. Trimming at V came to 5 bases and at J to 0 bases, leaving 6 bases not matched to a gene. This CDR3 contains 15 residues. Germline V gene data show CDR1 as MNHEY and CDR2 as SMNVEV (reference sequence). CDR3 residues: CASSAGTALNTEAFF. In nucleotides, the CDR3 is TGTGCCAGCAGTGCTGGGACAGCTCTGAACACTGAAGCTTTCTTT.

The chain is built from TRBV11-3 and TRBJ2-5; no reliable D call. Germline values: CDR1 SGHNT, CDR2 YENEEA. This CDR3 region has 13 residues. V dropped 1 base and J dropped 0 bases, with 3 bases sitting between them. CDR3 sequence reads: CASSLGHQETQYF. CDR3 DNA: TGTGCCAGCAGCTTAGGTCACCAAGAGACCCAGTACTTC.

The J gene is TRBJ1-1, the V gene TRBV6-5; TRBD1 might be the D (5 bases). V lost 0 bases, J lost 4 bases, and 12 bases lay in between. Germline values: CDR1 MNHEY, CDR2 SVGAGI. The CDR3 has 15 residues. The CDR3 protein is CASSYSGVGPTEAFF. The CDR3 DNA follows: TGTGCCAGCAGTTACTCGGGGGTCGGCCCCACTGAAGCTTTCTTT.

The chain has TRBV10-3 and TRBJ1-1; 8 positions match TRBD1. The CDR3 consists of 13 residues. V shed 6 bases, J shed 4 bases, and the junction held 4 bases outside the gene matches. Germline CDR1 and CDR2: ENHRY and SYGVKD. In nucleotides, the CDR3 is TGTGCCATCAGCGGACAGGGATCCACTGAAGCTTTCTTT. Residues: CAISGQGSTEAFF.

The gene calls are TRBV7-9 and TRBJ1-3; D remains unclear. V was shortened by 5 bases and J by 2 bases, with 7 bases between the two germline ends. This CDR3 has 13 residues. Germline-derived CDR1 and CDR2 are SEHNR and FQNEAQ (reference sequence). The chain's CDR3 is CASSPFAGNTIYF. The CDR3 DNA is TGTGCCAGCAGCCCGTTCGCTGGAAACACCATATATTTT.

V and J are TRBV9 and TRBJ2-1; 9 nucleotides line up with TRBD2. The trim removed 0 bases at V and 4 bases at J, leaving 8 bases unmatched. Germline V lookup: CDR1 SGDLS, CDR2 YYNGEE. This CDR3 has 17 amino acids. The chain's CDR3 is CASSVGRASGDYNEQFF. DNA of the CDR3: TGTGCCAGCAGCGTAGGTAGGGCTAGCGGGGATTACAATGAGCAGTTCTTC.

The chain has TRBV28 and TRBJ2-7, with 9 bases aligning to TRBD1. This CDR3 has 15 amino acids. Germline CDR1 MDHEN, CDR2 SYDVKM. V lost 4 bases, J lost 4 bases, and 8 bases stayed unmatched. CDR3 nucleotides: TGTGCCAGCAGTTGGACGGGGACAGGGATTTACGAGCAGTACTTC. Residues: CASSWTGTGIYEQYF.

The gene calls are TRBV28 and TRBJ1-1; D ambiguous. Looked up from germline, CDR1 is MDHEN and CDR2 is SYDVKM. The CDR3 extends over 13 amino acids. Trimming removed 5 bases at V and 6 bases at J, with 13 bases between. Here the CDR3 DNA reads TGTGCCAGCAGTAACGCAATCTCCTCTGAAGCTTTCTTT. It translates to CASSNAISSEAFF.

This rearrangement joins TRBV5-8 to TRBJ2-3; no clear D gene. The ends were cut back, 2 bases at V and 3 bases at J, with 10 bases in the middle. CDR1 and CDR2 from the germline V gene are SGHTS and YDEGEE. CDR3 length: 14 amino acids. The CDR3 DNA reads TGTGCCAGCAGCTTTGGTGGGGATACAGATACGCAGTATTTT. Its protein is CASSFGGDTDTQYF. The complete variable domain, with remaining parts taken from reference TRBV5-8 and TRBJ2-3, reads EAGVTQSPTHLIKTRGQQATLRCSPISGHTSVYWYQQALGLGLQFLLWYDEGEERNRGNFPPRFSGRQFPNYSSELNVNALELEDSALYLCASSFGGDTDTQYFGPGTRLTVL.

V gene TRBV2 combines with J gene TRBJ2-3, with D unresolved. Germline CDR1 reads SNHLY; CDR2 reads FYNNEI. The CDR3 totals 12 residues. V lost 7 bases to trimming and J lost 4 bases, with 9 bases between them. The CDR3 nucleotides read TGTGCCAGCAAGGAGCAGTCAGATACGCAGTATTTT. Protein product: CASKEQSDTQYF.

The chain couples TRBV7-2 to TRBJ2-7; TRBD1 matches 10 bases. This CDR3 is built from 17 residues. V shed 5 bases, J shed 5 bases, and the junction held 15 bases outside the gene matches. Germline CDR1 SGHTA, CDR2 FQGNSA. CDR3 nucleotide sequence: TGTGCCAGCAGCCTATATTACCGGACAGGGGGGAGGGACGAGCAGTACTTC. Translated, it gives CASSLYYRTGGRDEQYF.

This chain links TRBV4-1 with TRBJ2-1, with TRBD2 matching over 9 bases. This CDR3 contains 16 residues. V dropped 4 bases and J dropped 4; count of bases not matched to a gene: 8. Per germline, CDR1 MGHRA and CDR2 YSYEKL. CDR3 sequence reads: CASSLTGTSPYNEQFF. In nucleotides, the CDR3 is TGCGCCAGCAGCCTTACCGGGACTAGCCCTTACAATGAGCAGTTCTTC.

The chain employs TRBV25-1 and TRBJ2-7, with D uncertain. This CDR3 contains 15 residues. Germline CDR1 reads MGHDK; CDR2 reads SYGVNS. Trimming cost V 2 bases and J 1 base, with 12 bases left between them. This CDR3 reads CASSESRIVSYEQYF. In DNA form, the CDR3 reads TGTGCCAGCAGTGAAAGCCGGATTGTGTCCTACGAGCAGTACTTC.

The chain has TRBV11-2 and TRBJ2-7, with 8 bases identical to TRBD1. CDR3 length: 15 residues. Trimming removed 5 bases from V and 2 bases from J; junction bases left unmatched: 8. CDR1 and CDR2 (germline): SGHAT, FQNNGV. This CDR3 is CASSPRTGPPYEQYF. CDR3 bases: TGTGCCAGCAGCCCAAGGACAGGGCCCCCCTACGAGCAGTACTTC.

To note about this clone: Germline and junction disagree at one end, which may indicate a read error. The CDR3 DNA reads TGTGCCAGCAGCTTACGAACAGGGGACTCGATCTTC. Amino acids: CASSLRTGDSIF. The chain is built from TRBV7-2 and TRBJ2-1; TRBD1 might be the D (7 bases). This CDR3 is built from 12 residues. Germline assignment: CDR1 SGHTA and CDR2 FQGNSA.

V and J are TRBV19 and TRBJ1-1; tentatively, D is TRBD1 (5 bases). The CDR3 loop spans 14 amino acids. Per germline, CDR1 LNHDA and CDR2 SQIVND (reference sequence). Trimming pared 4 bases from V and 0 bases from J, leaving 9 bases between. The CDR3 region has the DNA TGTGCCAGTAGTAAAGTGACAGTGAACACTGAAGCTTTCTTT. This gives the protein CASSKVTVNTEAFF.